Below are 19 T cell receptor beta chains sequenced from a single sample in a study of shared clonotypes between healthy human individuals. Measured with immunoSEQ multiplex PCR; TCRdb has only the in-frame clones, and not every one. The sample carries roughly 680,000 clones, roughly 72% recorded once. The sample comprised memory CD4+ T cells sorted from blood. Subset noted: CD45RA-negative fraction. Every receptor here comes from a woman aged 25 to 39 in good health.

CDR3 coding DNA: TGTGCCAGCAGTTCTACCCGGGGCGGGAGGGCATATGAGCAGTTCTTC. It is translated as CASSSTRGGRAYEQFF. This rearrangement joins TRBV6-5 to TRBJ2-1, with TRBD2 matching over 9 bases. This CDR3 is built from 16 residues. Germline V gene data show CDR1 as MNHEY and CDR2 as SVGAGI. With V trimmed by 4 bases and J by 8 bases, 12 bases remained unmatched.

This clone was detected a few times. The chain has TRBV18 and TRBJ1-2, with unresolved D. From germline, CDR1 is KGHSH and CDR2 LQKENI. V was trimmed by 6 bases and J by 1 base, leaving 12 bases between them. The CDR3 length is 14 residues. The chain's CDR3 is CASSQSTYNYGYTF. The CDR3 nucleotides read TGTGCCAGCTCCCAATCGACATATAACTATGGCTACACCTTC.

The chain is built from TRBV28 and TRBJ1-5, with D maybe TRBD1 (6 bases). Germline V gives CDR1 MDHEN, CDR2 SYDVKM. The CDR3 sequence is 13 residues long. Trimming left V 3 bases short and J 5 bases short, with 8 bases between. The CDR3 loop is CASSFPGDQPQHF. As DNA, the CDR3 is TGTGCCAGCAGTTTTCCAGGGGATCAGCCCCAGCATTTT.

Concerning this clone itself: Other DNA sequences in the same sample also yield this CDR3. The chain joins TRBV7-8 to TRBJ1-5; perhaps TRBD1 as D (5 bases). Germline V gene lookup returns CDR1 SGHVS and CDR2 FQNEAQ. Trimming took 3 bases from V and 1 from J, leaving 10 bases between them. CDR3 size: 15 residues. The CDR3 loop reads CASSLAGGSNQPQHF. The CDR3 DNA follows: TGTGCCAGCAGCTTGGCCGGGGGAAGCAATCAGCCCCAGCATTTT.

The chain carries TRBV28 and TRBJ1-1, with 8 bases fitting TRBD1. This CDR3 has 13 amino acids. The junction had 3 bases not matched to a gene; V was cut back by 2 bases and J by 7 bases. Germline V gives CDR1 MDHEN, CDR2 SYDVKM. CDR3 coding DNA: TGTGCCAGCAGTTTAGGGACAGGTCTTGAAGCTTTCTTT. Encoded protein: CASSLGTGLEAFF.

About this clone: The same CDR3 arises from other DNA sequences in this sample as well. The chain employs TRBV6-1 and TRBJ1-2; 7 bases match TRBD1. V trimming: 5 bases; J trimming: 8 bases; junction bases outside the gene matches: 8. The CDR3 loop spans 13 amino acids. CDR1 MNHNS and CDR2 SASEGT come from the germline V gene. In nucleotides, the CDR3 is TGTGCCAGCAGTCCAACGACAGGGCGCGGCTACACCTTC. Translated: CASSPTTGRGYTF.

This clone was detected once. The V gene is TRBV4-1, the J gene TRBJ2-7, with TRBD1 matching 11 bases. Unmatched junction bases numbered 4, after V lost 0 bases and J lost 6 bases. Germline CDR1 reads MGHRA; CDR2 reads YSYEKL. CDR3 length: 15 amino acids. CDR3 sequence reads: CASSQDKDRGREQYF. The CDR3 DNA sequence: TGCGCCAGCAGCCAAGATAAGGACAGGGGGCGCGAGCAGTACTTC.

This chain connects TRBV19 to TRBJ1-1, with D maybe TRBD1 (5 bases). V lost 4 bases to trimming and J lost 5 bases, with 17 bases between them. CDR1 LNHDA and CDR2 SQIVND come from the germline V gene (reference sequence). The CDR3 sequence is 15 residues long. The CDR3 sequence: CASSTNGAAGTEAFF. CDR3 in DNA: TGTGCCAGTAGTACTAACGGGGCCGCGGGGACTGAAGCTTTCTTT.

The rearrangement uses TRBV6-5 and TRBJ1-1; D gene uncertain. The CDR3 is 13 amino acids. Deletions cut 3 bases from V and 1 base from J, with 6 bases between. The germline gives CDR1 MNHEY, CDR2 SVGAGI. The CDR3 spells CASSYTQNTEAFF. The CDR3 DNA sequence: TGTGCCAGCAGTTATACACAGAACACTGAAGCTTTCTTT.

This clone was picked up one time. The chain has TRBV28 and TRBJ2-1; D remains unclear. The CDR3 has 16 amino acids. Germline-derived CDR1 and CDR2 are MDHEN and SYDVKM. Trimming pared 6 bases from V and 3 bases from J, leaving 18 bases between. The CDR3 region has the DNA TGTGCCAGCAGAAGAGATAAGGTAGGCTTCTACAATGAGCAGTTCTTC. It translates to CASRRDKVGFYNEQFF.

This clone was detected many times. The J gene is TRBJ2-7, the V gene TRBV5-6; D may be TRBD1 (6 bases). The CDR3 totals 14 residues. Germline V lookup: CDR1 SGHDT, CDR2 YYEEEE. V was clipped by 4 bases and J by 5 bases, with 16 bases between them. The CDR3 protein is CASSTGTLSNEQYF. In nucleotides, the CDR3 is TGTGCCAGCAGCACCGGGACACTGAGCAACGAGCAGTACTTC.

The V gene is TRBV4-2, the J gene TRBJ2-7; TRBD2 matches 7 bases. V was clipped by 1 base and J by 0 bases; unmatched bases: 3. The CDR3 extends over 15 amino acids. Germline V gene lookup returns CDR1 LGHNA and CDR2 YNFKEQ. DNA for the CDR3: TGTGCCAGCAGCCAAGGGGAGGGCAGCTCCTACGAGCAGTACTTC. Its translation: CASSQGEGSSYEQYF.

This clone was picked up a small number of times. In nucleotides, the CDR3 is TGCAGCGTTGAGGAGGGGGCCCTGGGTGAGCAGTTCTTC. It codes for CSVEEGALGEQFF. V usage is TRBV29-1 and J usage is TRBJ2-1, with D maybe TRBD1 (7 bases). The CDR3 is 13 amino acids. The V end was cut by 3 bases, the J end by 9 bases, with 15 bases between. Germline V gene sequence: CDR1 SQVTM, CDR2 ANQGSEA.

This chain uses TRBV20-1 with TRBJ1-1; TRBD1 might be the D (6 bases). The CDR3 has 11 residues. Germline V lookup: CDR1 DFQATT, CDR2 SNEGSKA (reference sequence). The CDR3: CRGHLNTEAFF. DNA for the CDR3: TGCAGGGGACATTTGAACACTGAAGCTTTCTTT.

The chain employs TRBV5-1 and TRBJ2-7, with 7 bases lining up with TRBD1. CDR3 length equals 17 residues. Germline loops: CDR1 SGHRS, CDR2 YFSETQ. Trimming cost V 0 bases and J 4 bases; bases outside gene matches: 13. CDR3 DNA: TGCGCCAGCAGCTTGGGTTCTTCTAGGGGGCAGGCATACGAGCAGTACTTC. As protein: CASSLGSSRGQAYEQYF.

With regard to this clone: Other DNA sequences from this sample encode an identical CDR3 as well. This rearrangement joins TRBV19 to TRBJ2-3; D may correspond to TRBD1 or TRBD2 (5 bases each). Looked up from germline, CDR1 is LNHDA and CDR2 is SQIVND (reference sequence). The CDR3 extends over 15 amino acids. Trimming pared 3 bases from V and 6 bases from J, leaving 16 bases between. Written as DNA, the CDR3 is TGTGCCAGTAGTATCGGGACCCAGGGAGCCGATACGCAGTATTTT. This codes for CASSIGTQGADTQYF.

The chain uses TRBV6-1 and TRBJ1-4, with TRBD1 identical over 7 bases. This CDR3 spans 14 amino acids. The germline V gene encodes CDR1 MNHNS and CDR2 SASEGT. V was clipped by 6 bases and J by 2 bases; unmatched bases: 3. The chain's CDR3 is CASSLQGTNEKLFF. CDR3 in DNA: TGTGCCAGCAGCCTACAGGGGACTAATGAAAAACTGTTTTTT.

The CDR3 reads CASSLQGLAGANVLTF. The DNA of the CDR3 is TGCGCCAGCAGCTTACAGGGGTTGGCTGGGGCCAACGTCCTGACTTTC. The V gene is TRBV5-1, the J gene TRBJ2-6; 7 nucleotides line up with TRBD1. The CDR3 covers 16 residues. CDR1 and CDR2 (germline): SGHRS, YFSETQ. With 2 bases clipped from V and 2 bases from J, the junction kept 4 bases outside the gene matches.

The chain employs TRBV27 and TRBJ2-1, with 11 positions matching TRBD2. Losses at the gene ends were 8 bases for V and 8 bases for J; bases not matched to a gene: 8. The CDR3 is 14 residues long. The germline gives CDR1 MNHEY, CDR2 SMNVEV (reference sequence). The CDR3 sequence: CASGPPSGRYEQFF. DNA of the CDR3: TGTGCCAGCGGGCCGCCTAGCGGGAGGTATGAGCAGTTCTTC.